One and the same sample provided the 18 T cell receptor beta chains below, sequenced in a study of OX40 agonist ivuxolimab in advanced cancers. The assay was immunoSEQ multiplex PCR, and TCRdb's table has in-frame clones only and misses some. The table includes under 85,000 clones, almost 85% detected once. The material was CD4+ or CD8+ T cells sorted from blood, obtained in a trial of the OX40 agonist ivuxolimab. Receptors originate from an adult with an advanced solid tumor such as melanoma, head and neck, liver or kidney cancer.

This sequence joins TRBV6-5 and TRBJ1-3; D is ambiguous. This CDR3 is built from 14 residues. Germline V gene sequence: CDR1 MNHEY, CDR2 SVGAGI. V lost 2 bases and J lost 7, with 12 bases in between. CDR3 coding DNA: TGTGCCAGCAGTTACATACCAGAGGACAACACCATATATTTT. Its translation is CASSYIPEDNTIYF.

CDR3 DNA: TGTGCCAGCAGCTTAGCAGGACACACTGAAGCTTTCTTT. It is translated as CASSLAGHTEAFF. The V gene is TRBV11-3, the J gene TRBJ1-1; D ambiguous. Germline CDR1 reads SGHNT; CDR2 reads YENEEA. This CDR3 region has 13 residues. Between the trimmed V and J ends, which lost 1 base and 3 bases, there was a span of 6 bases.

This sequence joins TRBV21-1 and TRBJ2-2; the D call in the table, TRBD1, was not verified against the DNA. TRBV21-1 is a pseudogene locus. The length of the CDR3 is 17 residues. The CDR3 protein is CASSRTGGAGDTGELFF. CDR3 nucleotides: TGTGCCAGCAGCAGAACAGGGGGGGCTGGGGACACCGGGGAGCTGTTTTTT.

The V call is TRBV5-6, the J call TRBJ1-3; no firm D call. The CDR3 runs 16 residues. Germline CDR1 is SGHDT and CDR2 is YYEEEE. Trimming cost V 1 base and J 0 bases, with 11 bases left between them. CDR3 residues: CASSLRVKLSGNTIYF. CDR3 in DNA: TGTGCCAGCAGCTTGAGGGTTAAACTCTCTGGAAACACCATATATTTT.

This clone was recorded once. The V gene is TRBV9, the J gene TRBJ2-5; TRBD2 matches 7 bases. CDR3 length: 14 amino acids. After removal of 0 bases from V and 5 bases from J, the junction contained 4 bases not matched to a gene. Germline values: CDR1 SGDLS, CDR2 YYNGEE. The CDR3 nucleotides read TGTGCCAGCAGCGTAGGAGCGGGGCGGGAGACCCAGTACTTC. Its protein product is CASSVGAGRETQYF.

The rearrangement joins TRBV21-1 to TRBJ1-1; the DNA was not used to check the table's D call, TRBD1. TRBV21-1 is a pseudogene locus. CDR3 length: 17 amino acids. DNA of the CDR3: TGTGCCAGCAGCGAGGGGACAGGGCAAGGCATGAACACTGAAGCTTTCTTT. Translating gives CASSEGTGQGMNTEAFF.

This rearrangement joins TRBV7-2 to TRBJ1-3; no firm D call. The germline CDR1 and CDR2 sequences are SGHTA and FQGNSA. The CDR3 runs to 13 residues. The ends were cut back, 3 bases at V and 2 bases at J, with 5 bases in the middle. Written as DNA, the CDR3 is TGTGCCAGCAGCTTTTTCCCTGGAAACACCATATATTTT. Amino acids: CASSFFPGNTIYF.

The V call is TRBV28, the J call TRBJ2-7; 9 nucleotides align to TRBD2. This CDR3 spans 14 amino acids. V gave up 4 bases and J gave up 1 base; unmatched junction bases: 2. Germline loops: CDR1 MDHEN, CDR2 SYDVKM. The CDR3 coding sequence is TGTGCCAGCAGTTCACTAGCGGGTTCCTACGAGCAGTACTTC. It yields the protein CASSSLAGSYEQYF.

The chain recombines TRBV10-3 with TRBJ2-5, with TRBD1 matching 11 bases. The CDR3 extends over 16 amino acids. Germline V CDR1 and CDR2: ENHRY, SYGVKD. J gave up 5 bases and V 0 bases, and 5 bases lay outside the gene matches. CDR3 region: CAISESDRGRTETQYF. CDR3 bases: TGTGCCATCAGTGAGTCGGACAGGGGGCGCACCGAGACCCAGTACTTC.

J is TRBJ1-2 and V is TRBV4-3; 7 bases are a match to TRBD1. CDR3 length: 16 residues. CDR1 is LGHNA and CDR2 is YSLEER in the germline V gene. With V trimmed by 0 bases and J by 4 bases, 8 bases remained unmatched. CDR3 sequence: CASSQEGGKVGYGYTF. CDR3 DNA sequence: TGCGCCAGCAGCCAAGAAGGGGGCAAAGTGGGCTATGGCTACACCTTC.

The V gene is TRBV5-1, the J gene TRBJ2-7; 10 bases match TRBD2. Unmatched junction bases numbered 7, after V lost 1 base and J lost 0 bases. The CDR3 totals 17 residues. The germline V gene has CDR1 SGHRS and CDR2 YFSETQ. The CDR3 DNA is TGCGCCAGCAGCTTGAACTTAGCGGGAGGTAGCTCCTACGAGCAGTACTTC. This gives the protein CASSLNLAGGSSYEQYF.

The CDR3 protein is CASSSRDYGANEKLFF. CDR3 DNA sequence: TGTGCCAGCAGCTCTCGTGATTACGGGGCTAATGAAAAACTGTTTTTT. The chain carries TRBV5-4 and TRBJ1-4; no clear D. This CDR3 has 16 amino acids. CDR1 is SGHNT, CDR2 YYREEE, per germline (reference sequence). V shed 3 bases and J shed 3 bases, with 15 bases lying between them.

V is TRBV11-3 and J is TRBJ2-2; tentative D call: TRBD1 (5 bases). Trimming pared 5 bases from V and 3 bases from J, leaving 10 bases between. CDR3 length equals 14 residues. Germline V gene sequence: CDR1 SGHNT, CDR2 YENEEA. DNA of the CDR3: TGTGCCAGCAGCCCCTCAGGGTACACCGGGGAGCTGTTTTTT. Residues: CASSPSGYTGELFF.

The gene calls are TRBV7-6 and TRBJ2-1; 11 bases map to TRBD2. From germline, CDR1 is SGHVS and CDR2 FNYEAQ. This CDR3 has 18 amino acids. Trimming took 5 bases from V and 5 from J; bases not matched to a gene: 14. CDR3: CASSVSGLTSGRNNEQFF. In DNA form, the CDR3 reads TGTGCCAGCAGCGTCTCCGGCCTAACTAGCGGGAGAAACAATGAGCAGTTCTTC.

The chain uses TRBV9 and TRBJ1-4, with TRBD1 matching over 10 bases. Germline CDR1 is SGDLS and CDR2 is YYNGEE. The CDR3 runs to 17 residues. Losses at the gene ends were 3 bases for V and 4 bases for J; bases not matched to a gene: 9. The CDR3, as DNA: TGTGCCAGCAGCGGAACCGGGACAGGGGTCTTTAATGAAAAACTGTTTTTT. This codes for CASSGTGTGVFNEKLFF.

The V call is TRBV27, the J call TRBJ2-1; 10 nucleotides agree with TRBD2. Germline CDR1 and CDR2: MNHEY and SMNVEV (reference sequence). The V segment lost 6 bases and the J segment 7 bases; nucleotides outside the gene matches: 15. The length of the CDR3 is 17 residues. The CDR3 DNA is TGTGCCAGCAGCGAGCCGTACGGAGCGGGGGGGCCTAATGAGCAGTTCTTC. This gives the protein CASSEPYGAGGPNEQFF.

The chain is built from TRBV30 and TRBJ2-3, with D perhaps TRBD1 (6 bases). The CDR3 consists of 14 residues. Germline-derived CDR1 and CDR2 are GTSNPN and SVGIG (reference sequence). V lost 3 bases and J 6 bases, leaving 16 bases between the germline ends. The CDR3 coding sequence is TGTGCCTGGAGCAGGGGCCTCGGAGAGGATACGCAGTATTTT. This gives the protein CAWSRGLGEDTQYF.

This clone was counted a few times. The gene calls are TRBV10-3 and TRBJ2-3; 11 bases match TRBD2. CDR1 is ENHRY, CDR2 SYGVKD, per germline. The CDR3 runs 14 residues. The V gene end was trimmed by 3 bases and the J gene end by 4 bases; junction bases not matched to a gene: 0. CDR3 residues: CAISELAGADTQYF. CDR3 DNA: TGTGCCATCAGTGAACTAGCGGGAGCAGATACGCAGTATTTT.